Given below is one T cell receptor (beta chain) in context. This clonotype was observed at least ten times. Its antigen is not yet known. Within one base of it there is no much larger clone, and no base qualities were kept. The TCR beta CDR3 regions were amplified from the RNA transcripts. The TCR CDR3 was subjected to a first round of RT-PCR using the HTBI primer set and the Qiagen OneStep RT-PCR kit. Libraries were constructed in a second round of multiplex PCR, after which size selection and purification were carried out. Sequencing of the libraries was done on an Illumina HiSeq2000 using paired-end 100 bp reads. In the source study's methods: SOAPnuke was used to process the raw data, throwing out any read that contained adapters or uncalled bases, had a mean Phred below 15, or lacked an exact constant-primer or identifier match. High-quality paired reads were merged with COPE v1.2.5, and unique nucleotide sequences were defined as clonotypes. MiTCR v1.1 was used to align the clonotypes against IMGT TRBV, TRBD and TRBJ reference segments. The analysis included only V-J combinations with a frequency above 0.0001, which together covered around 99% of the repertoires. The TCS score was defined as F50 (clonal expansion) divided by E x V (chaos), with BLOSUM62-based TCRdist calculated between CDR3 peptides within each V-J. Welch's t-statistics and random forest reduced approximately 520 V-J features to roughly 13, which were used in a naive Bayes classifier (R e1071). TCRdb reprocessed the public reads (quality trimming at Q25 with fastp, clone calling with MiXCR) and kept in-frame beta chains. One record per CDR3 amino acid sequence lists the most common genes and DNA. The authors' filters were not applied to this entry. This sample is represented by under 350,000 distinct CDR3 sequences; about 17% of them were singletons. Together, the top ten hold roughly 50% of the sample.

V was cut back by 8 bases and J by 0 bases, leaving a gap of 13 bases between them. CDR1 MNHNS and CDR2 SASEGT are derived from the germline V gene. There are 14 amino acids in the CDR3, from cysteine to phenylalanine inclusive. This entry keeps only the CDR3 DNA: 42 bases, framed from base 1. In the ophthalmopathy patients, disease was moderately to severely active, with a Clinical Activity Score of 3 or more, a NOSPECS grade of 4 or more, and a duration of less than 3 months. The study excluded patients with uncontrolled infections, other autoimmune diseases, pregnancy or lactation. Diagnoses were based on clinical symptoms, serum thyroxine and TRAb, thyroid ultrasound and orbital computed tomography. Ficoll-Paque density gradient centrifugation was used to isolate PBMCs from around 9.1 ml of fresh peripheral blood. Total RNA was extracted using Trizol reagent, and RNA quality was assessed on an Agilent 2100 Bioanalyzer.

This entry comes from a study of T cells in Graves' hyperthyroidism and ophthalmopathy (dated by TCRdb to between 2019 and 2020). Regarding the study in general: Peripheral blood samples were taken at initial diagnosis, before any treatment was given. The paper describes TCR Vbeta CDR3 sequencing of fewer than 150 peripheral blood samples, made up of 43 ophthalmopathy patients, 70 to 75 hyperthyroidism patients and 17 progressor patients. TCR V-J signatures able to tell the groups apart were searched for in a discovery cohort of 90 to 100 patients, of whom more than 40 had Graves' ophthalmopathy and roughly 57 had stable Graves' hyperthyroidism. Once sampling was done, hyperthyroidism patients were given methimazole at a starting dose of 30 mg daily, whereas ophthalmopathy patients were given high-dose intravenous methylprednisolone. The study also compared thyroid tissue and blood T-cell repertoires from about six Graves' hyperthyroidism patients. The 95 to 100 discovery patients were divided at random into training and test sets in a 7:3 ratio. Prospective prediction of ophthalmopathy was tested in an independent validation cohort of approximately 18 hyperthyroidism patients and some 17 patients who later progressed to ophthalmopathy.

The paper as a whole reports these results and caveats: In validation, the model predicted progression to ophthalmopathy with approximately 71% sensitivity and around 72% specificity, a median of about six months before onset. No statistical method was used to set the sample size in advance, and investigators knew the group allocation. Most expanded thyroid clonotypes (frequency above 0.001) were also found in blood, which suggests that blood repertoires may mirror thyroid immune responses. A 13 V-J signature model separated ophthalmopathy from stable hyperthyroidism, with approximately 87% sensitivity and about 81% specificity in cross-validation and 80%/75% in testing.

The sample comprised blood. The TCR comes from a woman in her sixties with Graves' ophthalmopathy. The rearrangement combines TRBV6-1 with TRBJ1-1, with TRBD1 tentatively as D gene (6 bases match). The bases read TGTGCCAGCGGGCAGGGGAGGATGAACACTGAAGCTTTCTTT. Translated, this gives CASGQGRMNTEAFF.